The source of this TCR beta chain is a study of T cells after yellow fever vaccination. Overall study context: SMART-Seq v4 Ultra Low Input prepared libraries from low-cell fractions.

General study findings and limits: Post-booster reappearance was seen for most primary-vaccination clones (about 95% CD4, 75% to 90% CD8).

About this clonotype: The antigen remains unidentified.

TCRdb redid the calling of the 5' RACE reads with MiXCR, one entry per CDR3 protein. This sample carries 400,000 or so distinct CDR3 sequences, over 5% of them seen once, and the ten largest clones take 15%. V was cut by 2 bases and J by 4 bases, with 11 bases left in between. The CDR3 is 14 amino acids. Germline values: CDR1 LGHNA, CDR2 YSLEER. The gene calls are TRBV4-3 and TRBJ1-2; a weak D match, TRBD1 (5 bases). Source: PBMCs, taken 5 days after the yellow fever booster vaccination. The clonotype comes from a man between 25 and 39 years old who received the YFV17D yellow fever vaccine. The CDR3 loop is CASSQRLGPYGYTF. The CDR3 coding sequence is TGCGCCAGCAGCCAAAGATTGGGGCCCTATGGCTACACCTTC.